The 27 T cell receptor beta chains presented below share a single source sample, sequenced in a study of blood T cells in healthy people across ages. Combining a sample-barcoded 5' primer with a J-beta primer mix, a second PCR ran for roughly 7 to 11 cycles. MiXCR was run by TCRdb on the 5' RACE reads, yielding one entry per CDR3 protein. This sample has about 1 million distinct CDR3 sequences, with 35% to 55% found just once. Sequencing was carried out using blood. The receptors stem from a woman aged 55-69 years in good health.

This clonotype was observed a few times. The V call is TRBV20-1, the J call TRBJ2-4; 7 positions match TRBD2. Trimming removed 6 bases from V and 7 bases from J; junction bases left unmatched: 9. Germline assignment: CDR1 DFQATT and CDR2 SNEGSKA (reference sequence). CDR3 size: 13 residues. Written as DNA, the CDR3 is TGCAGTGCCCGAGGGGAGGGCGGGAACATTCAGTACTTC. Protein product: CSARGEGGNIQYF.

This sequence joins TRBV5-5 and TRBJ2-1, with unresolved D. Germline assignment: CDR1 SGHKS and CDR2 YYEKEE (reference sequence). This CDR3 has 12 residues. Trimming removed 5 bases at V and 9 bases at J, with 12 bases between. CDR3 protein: CASRQSMGEQFF. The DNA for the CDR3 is TGTGCCAGCAGACAATCCATGGGTGAGCAGTTCTTC.

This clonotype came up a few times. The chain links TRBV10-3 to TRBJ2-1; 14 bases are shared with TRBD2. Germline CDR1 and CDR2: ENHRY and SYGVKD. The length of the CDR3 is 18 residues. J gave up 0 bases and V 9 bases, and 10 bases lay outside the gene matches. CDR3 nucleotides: TGTGCCATAAGGACTAGCGGGAGGTTTGAGGGCTCCTACAATGAGCAGTTCTTC. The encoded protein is CAIRTSGRFEGSYNEQFF.

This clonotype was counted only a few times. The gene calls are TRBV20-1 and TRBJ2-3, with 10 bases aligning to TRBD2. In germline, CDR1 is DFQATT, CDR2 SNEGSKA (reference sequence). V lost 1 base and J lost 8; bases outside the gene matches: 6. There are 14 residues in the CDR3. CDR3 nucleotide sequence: TGCAGTGCTAGAGGTCTAGCGGGAGAAGTTACGCAGTATTTT. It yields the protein CSARGLAGEVTQYF.

The CDR3 nucleotides read TGTGCCAGCAGCTTAGGACGGACTAGCGGGGGGAATACGCAGTATTTT. Protein: CASSLGRTSGGNTQYF. The chain combines TRBV7-8 with TRBJ2-3; 14 bases fit TRBD2. The CDR3 is made up of 16 amino acids. Losses at the gene ends were 1 base for V and 7 bases for J; bases not matched to a gene: 4. The germline V gene encodes CDR1 SGHVS and CDR2 FQNEAQ. Full variable domain (missing parts from reference TRBV7-8 and TRBJ2-3): GAGVSQSPRYKVAKRGQDVALRCDPISGHVSLFWYQQALGQGPEFLTYFQNEAQLDKSGLPSDRFFAERPEGSVSTLKIQRTQQEDSAVYLCASSLGRTSGGNTQYFGPGTRLTVL.

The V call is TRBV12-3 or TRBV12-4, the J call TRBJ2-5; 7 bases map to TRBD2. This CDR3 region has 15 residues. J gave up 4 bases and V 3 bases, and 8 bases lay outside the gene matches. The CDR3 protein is CASSLGGSFGETQYF. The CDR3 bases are TGTGCCAGCAGTTTGGGCGGGAGCTTCGGAGAGACCCAGTACTTC.

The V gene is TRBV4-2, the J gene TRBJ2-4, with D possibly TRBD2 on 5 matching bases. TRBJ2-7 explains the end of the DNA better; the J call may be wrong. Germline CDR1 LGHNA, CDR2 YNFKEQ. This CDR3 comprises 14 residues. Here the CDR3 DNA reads TGTGCCAGCAGCCAAGATATTGGGAGCGGCGAGCAGTACTTC. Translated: CASSQDIGSGEQYF.

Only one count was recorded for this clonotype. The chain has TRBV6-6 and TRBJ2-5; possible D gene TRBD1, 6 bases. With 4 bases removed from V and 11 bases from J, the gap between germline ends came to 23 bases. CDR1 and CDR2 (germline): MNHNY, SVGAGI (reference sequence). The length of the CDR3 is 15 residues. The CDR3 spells CASSSNEWGRVEQYF. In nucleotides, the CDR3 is TGTGCCAGCAGTTCCAACGAGTGGGGGCGGGTTGAGCAGTACTTC.

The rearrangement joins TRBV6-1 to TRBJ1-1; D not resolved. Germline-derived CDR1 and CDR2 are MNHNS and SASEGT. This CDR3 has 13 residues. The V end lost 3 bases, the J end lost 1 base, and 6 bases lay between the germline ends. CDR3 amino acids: CASSDNQNTEAFF. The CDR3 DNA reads TGTGCCAGCAGTGATAACCAGAACACTGAAGCTTTCTTT.

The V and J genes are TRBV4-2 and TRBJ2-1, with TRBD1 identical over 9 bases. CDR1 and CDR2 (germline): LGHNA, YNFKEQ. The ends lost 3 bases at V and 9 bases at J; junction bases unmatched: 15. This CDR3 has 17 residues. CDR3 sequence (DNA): TGTGCCAGCAGCCAGAGCCTTGGGGGGACAGGGTCGGGTGAGCAGTTCTTC. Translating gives CASSQSLGGTGSGEQFF.

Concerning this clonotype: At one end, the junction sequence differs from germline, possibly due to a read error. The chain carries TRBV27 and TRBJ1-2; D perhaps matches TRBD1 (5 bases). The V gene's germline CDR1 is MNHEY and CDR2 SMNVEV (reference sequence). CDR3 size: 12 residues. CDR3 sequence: CTSSTGINGYTF. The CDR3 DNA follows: TGTACCAGCAGTACAGGCATAAATGGCTACACCTTC.

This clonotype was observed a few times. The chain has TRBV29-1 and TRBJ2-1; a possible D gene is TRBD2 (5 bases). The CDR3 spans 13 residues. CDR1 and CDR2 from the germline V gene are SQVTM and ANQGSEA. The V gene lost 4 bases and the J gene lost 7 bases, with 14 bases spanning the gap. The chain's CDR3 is CSVAGVSGNEQFF. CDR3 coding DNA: TGCAGCGTTGCCGGGGTCTCTGGGAATGAGCAGTTCTTC.

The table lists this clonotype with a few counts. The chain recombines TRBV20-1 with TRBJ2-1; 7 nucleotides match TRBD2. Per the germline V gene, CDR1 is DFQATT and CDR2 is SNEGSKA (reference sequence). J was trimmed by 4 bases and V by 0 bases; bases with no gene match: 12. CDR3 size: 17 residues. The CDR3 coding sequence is TGCAGTGCTAGAGATGCGGCGGGAGAGGTAATTTACAATGAGCAGTTCTTC. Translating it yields CSARDAAGEVIYNEQFF.

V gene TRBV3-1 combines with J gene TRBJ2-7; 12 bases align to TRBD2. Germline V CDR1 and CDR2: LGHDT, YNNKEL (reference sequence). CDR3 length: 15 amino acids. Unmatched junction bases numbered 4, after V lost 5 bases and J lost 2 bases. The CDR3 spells CASSLSSGRAYEQYF. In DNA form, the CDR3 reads TGTGCCAGCAGCTTATCTAGCGGGAGGGCCTACGAGCAGTACTTC.

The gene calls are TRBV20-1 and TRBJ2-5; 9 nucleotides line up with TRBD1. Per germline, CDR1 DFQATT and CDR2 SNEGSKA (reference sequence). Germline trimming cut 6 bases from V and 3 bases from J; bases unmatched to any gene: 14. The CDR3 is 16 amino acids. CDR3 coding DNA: TGCAGTGCCCGTGGTATGTGGACAGGGGTTAAAGAGACCCAGTACTTC. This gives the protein CSARGMWTGVKETQYF.

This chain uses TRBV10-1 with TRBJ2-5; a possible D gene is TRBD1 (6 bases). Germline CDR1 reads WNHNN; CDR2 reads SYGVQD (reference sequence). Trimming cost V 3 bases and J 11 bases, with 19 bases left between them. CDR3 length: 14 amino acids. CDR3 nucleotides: TGCGCCAGCAGTGAATCGGTTAACAGGGATGAGCAGTACTTC. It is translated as CASSESVNRDEQYF.

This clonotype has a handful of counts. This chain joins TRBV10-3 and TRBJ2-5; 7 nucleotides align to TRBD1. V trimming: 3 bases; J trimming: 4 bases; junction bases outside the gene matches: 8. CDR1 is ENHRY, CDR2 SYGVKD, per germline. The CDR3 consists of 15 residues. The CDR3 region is CAISDSTGYGETQYF. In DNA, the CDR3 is TGTGCCATCAGTGATTCGACAGGGTACGGAGAGACCCAGTACTTC.

The CDR3 DNA is TGTGCCAGCAGCTCAGGACAGGTCTACAATGAGCAGTTCTTC. As protein: CASSSGQVYNEQFF. The J gene is TRBJ2-1, the V gene TRBV7-2; 7 bases agree with TRBD1. V was clipped by 4 bases and J by 3 bases; unmatched bases: 3. The CDR3 contains 14 residues. Germline V gene data show CDR1 as SGHTA and CDR2 as FQGNSA.

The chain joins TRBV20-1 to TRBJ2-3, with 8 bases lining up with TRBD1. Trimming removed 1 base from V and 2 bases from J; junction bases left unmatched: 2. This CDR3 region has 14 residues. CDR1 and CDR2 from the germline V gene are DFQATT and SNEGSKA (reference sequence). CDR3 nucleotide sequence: TGCAGTGCTAGAGGACAGGGGCTCACAGATACGCAGTATTTT. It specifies CSARGQGLTDTQYF.

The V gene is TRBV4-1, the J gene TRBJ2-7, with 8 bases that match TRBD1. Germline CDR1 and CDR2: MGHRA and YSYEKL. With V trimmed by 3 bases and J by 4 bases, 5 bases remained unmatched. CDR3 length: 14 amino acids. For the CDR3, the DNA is TGCGCCAGCAGCCAGGGACAGGTCGGGTACGAGCAGTACTTC. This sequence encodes CASSQGQVGYEQYF.

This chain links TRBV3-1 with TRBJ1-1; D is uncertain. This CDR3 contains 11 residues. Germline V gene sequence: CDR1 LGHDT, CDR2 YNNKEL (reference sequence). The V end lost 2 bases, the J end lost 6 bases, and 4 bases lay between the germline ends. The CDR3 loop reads CASSQQAEAFF. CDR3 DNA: TGTGCCAGCAGCCAACAGGCTGAAGCTTTCTTT.

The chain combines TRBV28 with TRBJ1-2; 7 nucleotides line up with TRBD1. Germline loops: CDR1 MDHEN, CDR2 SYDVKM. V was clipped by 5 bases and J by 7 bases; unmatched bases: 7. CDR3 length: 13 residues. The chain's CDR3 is CASSVGGGGGYTF. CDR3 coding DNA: TGTGCCAGCAGTGTGGGAGGGGGCGGTGGCTACACCTTC.

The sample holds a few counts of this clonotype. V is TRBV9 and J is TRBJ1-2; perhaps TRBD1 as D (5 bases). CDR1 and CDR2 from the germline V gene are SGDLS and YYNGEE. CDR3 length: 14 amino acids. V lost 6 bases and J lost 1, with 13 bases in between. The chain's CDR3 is CASTGTGYNYGYTF. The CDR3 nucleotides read TGTGCCAGCACCGGGACGGGCTATAACTATGGCTACACCTTC.

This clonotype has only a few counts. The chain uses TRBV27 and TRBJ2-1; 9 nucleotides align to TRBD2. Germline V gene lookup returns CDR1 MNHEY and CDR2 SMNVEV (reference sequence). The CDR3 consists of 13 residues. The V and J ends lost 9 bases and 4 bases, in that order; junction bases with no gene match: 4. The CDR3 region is CASSGRVYNEQFF. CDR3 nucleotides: TGTGCCAGTAGCGGGAGAGTTTACAATGAGCAGTTCTTC.

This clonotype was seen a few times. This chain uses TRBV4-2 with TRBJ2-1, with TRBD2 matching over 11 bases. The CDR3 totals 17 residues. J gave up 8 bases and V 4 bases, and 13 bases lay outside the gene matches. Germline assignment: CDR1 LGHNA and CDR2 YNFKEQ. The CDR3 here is CASSRGIAGGPSHEQFF. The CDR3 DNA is TGTGCCAGCAGCCGGGGCATAGCGGGAGGGCCTTCACATGAGCAGTTCTTC.

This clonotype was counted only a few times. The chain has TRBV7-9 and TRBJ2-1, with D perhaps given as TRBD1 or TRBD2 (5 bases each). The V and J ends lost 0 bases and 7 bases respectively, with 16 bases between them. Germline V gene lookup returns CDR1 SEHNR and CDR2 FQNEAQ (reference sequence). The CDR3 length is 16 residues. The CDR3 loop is CASSLAGTGSWNEQFF. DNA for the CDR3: TGTGCCAGCAGCTTAGCGGGGACGGGGAGTTGGAATGAGCAGTTCTTC.

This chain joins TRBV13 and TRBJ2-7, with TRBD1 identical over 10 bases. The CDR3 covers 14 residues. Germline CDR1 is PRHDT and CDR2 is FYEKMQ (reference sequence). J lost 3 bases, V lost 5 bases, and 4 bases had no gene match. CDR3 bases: TGTGCCAGCAGCATCGGACAGGGGGTCTACGAGCAGTACTTC. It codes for CASSIGQGVYEQYF.